This T cell receptor beta chain was sequenced during a study of blood T cell repertoires in COVID-19. About the study: From the United States, Italy and Spain came samples of acute and convalescent COVID-19. T cells, B-cell-depleted T cells, or PBMCs provided the cDNA or gDNA that served as material.

CDR3 length equals 16 residues. Trimming at V came to 1 base and at J to 7 bases, leaving 7 bases not matched to a gene. Germline CDR1 SGHRS, CDR2 YFSETQ. The table came from immunoSEQ multiplex PCR; TCRdb's copy has only in-frame clones and leaves some out. The sample yields about 250,000 clones, 85% to 90% seen once. The sequence was collected from a woman aged 40 to 50 who had recovered from COVID-19. V usage is TRBV5-1 and J usage is TRBJ1-4; 10 bases fit TRBD1. Sequencing was done on a sample of peripheral blood. The CDR3 sequence: CASSLRQGAPSEKLFF. CDR3 nucleotide sequence: TGCGCCAGCAGCTTGCGACAGGGGGCGCCGAGTGAAAAACTGTTTTTT.